This TCR beta chain was found in a study of blood T cell repertoires in COVID-19. The V end was cut by 6 bases, the J end by 0 bases, with 8 bases between. CDR3 length: 14 residues. Germline V CDR1 and CDR2: SGHTA, FQGTGA. The table came from immunoSEQ multiplex PCR; TCRdb's copy has only in-frame clones and leaves some out. The data contain approximately 97,000 clones, 80% to 90% of them singletons. The clonotype comes from a woman of 80 years or more with acute or convalescent COVID-19. The sample taken for sequencing was peripheral blood. The chain employs TRBV7-3 and TRBJ2-2; D perhaps matches TRBD2 (6 bases). CDR3 loop: CASRPGANTGELFF. The CDR3 DNA sequence: TGTGCCAGCAGGCCGGGAGCGAACACCGGGGAGCTGTTTTTT.